Listed here is a single T cell receptor (beta chain). As yet, its antigen is unknown. V shed 0 bases and J shed 1 base, with 10 bases lying between them. Germline assignment: CDR1 GTSNPN and CDR2 SVGIG (reference sequence). The CDR3 runs 15 residues. None of the patients had undergone any treatment ahead of thyroid surgery. This sample was included in a study of metastatic and nonmetastatic thyroid tumors. The wider study: Thyroid patients, malignant and benign, had repertoires compared across blood and tumor or nodule tissue. The study, taken as a whole, reports: When malignant thyroid tumors were compared with benign nodules, TCR beta diversity was reportedly significantly higher in the malignant tumors. This held in both blood and tumor samples.

With MiXCR, TCRdb reprocessed the PCR reads. The table lists roughly 50,000 clones, around 20% of them singletons. This clonotype originated in a male donor with papillary thyroid cancer or a benign thyroid nodule (not recorded which). Some clones in this sample may be carry-over from other donors' samples. The sequenced sample consisted of blood. V and J are TRBV30 and TRBJ1-5, with D perhaps TRBD1 (6 bases). The chain's CDR3 is CAWSVSGASNQPQHF. CDR3 nucleotide sequence: TGTGCCTGGAGTGTGTCAGGGGCCAGCAATCAGCCCCAGCATTTT.